A single sample is the source of the 19 T cell receptor beta chains below, sequenced in a study of human T cells and chemical hapten exposure. The time point here: patch test 2, 6 weeks after DPC sensitization. Treatment indicated: therapeutic diphenylcyclopropenone sensitization with weekly scalp DPC. MiXCR, run by TCRdb on the RACE reads, gives a single entry per CDR3 protein. The table shows about 84,000 distinct CDR3 sequences, with more than 8.5% occurring only once. The material was whole blood, obtained in connection with sensitization to the hapten diphenylcyclopropenone (DPC). Receptors originate from a woman in her twenties or thirties with alopecia areata. Some clones in this sample may be carry-over from other donors' samples.

The rearrangement joins TRBV28 to TRBJ1-5; unclear D gene. The CDR3 runs to 13 residues. Trimming removed 5 bases from V and 4 bases from J, with 9 bases in between. From germline, CDR1 is MDHEN and CDR2 SYDVKM. CDR3 protein: CASSKVFNQPQHF. For the CDR3, the DNA is TGTGCCAGCAGTAAGGTGTTTAATCAGCCCCAGCATTTT.

V gene TRBV20-1 combines with J gene TRBJ2-7; D remains unclear. Trimming shortened V by 6 bases and J by 5 bases, and 14 bases separated the two germline ends. The length of the CDR3 is 12 residues. Per germline, CDR1 DFQATT and CDR2 SNEGSKA (reference sequence). The CDR3 DNA is TGCAGTGCCAATACTCCAGCCGACGAGCAGTACTTC. Protein product: CSANTPADEQYF.

This clonotype was picked up a small number of times. In DNA, the CDR3 is TGTGCCAGCAGCACCCGACAGTCAGGCTCCTACAATGAGCAGTTCTTC. As protein: CASSTRQSGSYNEQFF. The gene calls are TRBV7-2 and TRBJ2-1; a weak D match, TRBD1 (5 bases). CDR3 size: 16 residues. Germline V gene data show CDR1 as SGHTA and CDR2 as FQGNSA. V was clipped by 5 bases and J by 0 bases, with 14 bases between them.

V usage is TRBV20-1 and J usage is TRBJ2-7, with 8 bases matching TRBD1. CDR1 is DFQATT, CDR2 SNEGSKA, per germline (reference sequence). This CDR3 is 18 amino acids long. V shed 1 base, J shed 0 bases, and the junction held 14 bases outside the gene matches. The CDR3 region is CSARGSGTGRPSSYEQYF. The DNA for the CDR3 is TGCAGTGCTAGAGGGTCAGGGACAGGCCGCCCGAGCTCCTACGAGCAGTACTTC.

This clonotype was seen many times. V is TRBV15 and J is TRBJ2-6; D is possibly TRBD1 or TRBD2 (5 bases each). CDR3 length: 17 residues. The germline gives CDR1 LNHNV, CDR2 YYDKDF (reference sequence). Trimming stripped 0 bases from V and 4 bases from J, with 13 bases between. The CDR3, as DNA: TGTGCCACCAGCAGAGAGGGTCAGGGAGCCGGGGCCAACGTCCTGACTTTC. It codes for CATSREGQGAGANVLTF.

This clonotype was detected a few times. This chain uses TRBV7-9 with TRBJ2-7; 7 positions agree with TRBD1. CDR1 is SEHNR, CDR2 FQNEAQ, per germline (reference sequence). CDR3 length equals 16 residues. Trimming at V came to 5 bases and at J to 7 bases, leaving 17 bases not matched to a gene. CDR3 amino acids: CASSLHLTGPLQEQYF. In DNA form, the CDR3 reads TGTGCCAGCAGCCTCCACCTGACAGGGCCCCTACAGGAGCAGTACTTC.

This clonotype has just a few counts. This chain connects TRBV4-3 to TRBJ1-2; D is ambiguous. Looked up from germline, CDR1 is LGHNA and CDR2 is YSLEER. V lost 0 bases and J lost 5, with 7 bases in between. The CDR3 has 13 residues. The CDR3 loop reads CASSQEVGYGYTF. In DNA, the CDR3 is TGCGCCAGCAGCCAAGAAGTCGGATATGGCTACACCTTC.

The table lists this clonotype with many counts. V and J are TRBV19 and TRBJ1-2; D is possibly TRBD1 (6 bases). The CDR3 consists of 15 residues. Germline CDR1 LNHDA, CDR2 SQIVND (reference sequence). V was pared by 4 bases and J by 4 bases, with 16 bases between. CDR3 in DNA: TGTGCCAGTAGTACGGACAGTGCAGCGCCCTATGGCTACACCTTC. Amino acids: CASSTDSAAPYGYTF.

The CDR3 is CASSPPGSNEKLFF. In DNA, the CDR3 is TGTGCCAGCAGCCCCCCAGGATCGAATGAAAAACTGTTTTTT. V usage is TRBV9 and J usage is TRBJ1-4; D uncertain. The CDR3 runs 14 residues. Trimming removed 4 bases at V and 5 bases at J, with 12 bases between. The germline V gene encodes CDR1 SGDLS and CDR2 YYNGEE.

This clonotype was counted at least ten times. The rearrangement joins TRBV4-3 to TRBJ2-3; 10 bases are shared with TRBD2. Germline CDR1 is LGHNA and CDR2 is YSLEER. This CDR3 is built from 19 residues. Trimming took 0 bases from V and 4 from J; bases not matched to a gene: 13. The CDR3 sequence: CASSQDMVLAGDHPDTQYF. DNA of the CDR3: TGCGCCAGCAGCCAAGATATGGTTCTAGCGGGGGATCATCCAGATACGCAGTATTTT.

As regards this clonotype: This sequence may be a read error, since a much larger clone differs from it by one base. The chain joins TRBV12-3 or TRBV12-4 to TRBJ2-2; tentative D call: TRBD1 (6 bases). There are 14 residues in the CDR3. The CDR3 DNA is TGTGCCAGCAGTCCGAACCAGGGGCCCGGGGAGCCGTTTTTT. Protein: CASSPNQGPGEPFF.

This clonotype has just a few counts. The V and J genes are TRBV7-9 and TRBJ1-1; D not certain. The V gene lost 3 bases and the J gene lost 14 bases, with 19 bases spanning the gap. The CDR3 is made up of 13 amino acids. Per the germline V gene, CDR1 is SEHNR and CDR2 is FQNEAQ (reference sequence). As DNA, the CDR3 is TGTGCCAGCAGCTTGGACCCGGGTCGTCGGGCCTTCTTT. It encodes CASSLDPGRRAFF.

The sample holds many counts of this clonotype. This chain joins TRBV28 and TRBJ1-2, with D hard to call. CDR3 length: 12 amino acids. Looked up from germline, CDR1 is MDHEN and CDR2 is SYDVKM. Trimming left V 6 bases short and J 8 bases short, with 13 bases between. The CDR3 reads CASRPPTRGYTF. Here the CDR3 DNA reads TGTGCCAGCAGGCCCCCCACTAGGGGCTACACCTTC.

The chain joins TRBV7-2 to TRBJ1-4, with 7 nucleotides matching TRBD1. The trim removed 3 bases at V and 3 bases at J, leaving 1 base unmatched. Germline V lookup: CDR1 SGHTA, CDR2 FQGNSA. The CDR3 has 14 amino acids. CDR3 loop: CASSLTGSNEKLFF. In DNA, the CDR3 is TGTGCCAGCAGCTTGACAGGGTCTAATGAAAAACTGTTTTTT. The full variable domain, rest sourced from reference TRBV7-2 and TRBJ1-4, is GAGVSQSPSNKVTEKGKDVELRCDPISGHTALYWYRQSLGQGLEFLIYFQGNSAPDKSGLPSDRFSAERTGGSVSTLTIQRTQQEDSAVYLCASSLTGSNEKLFFGSGTQLSVL.

Many counts were recorded for this clonotype. J is TRBJ2-6 and V is TRBV19; the D gene could be TRBD1 or TRBD2 (6 bases each). The CDR3 has 13 amino acids. Deletions cut 8 bases from V and 7 bases from J, with 12 bases between. In germline, CDR1 is LNHDA, CDR2 SQIVND (reference sequence). In DNA form, the CDR3 reads TGTGCCAGTTCCTCGGGGGCCGCCAACGTCCTGACTTTC. It specifies CASSSGAANVLTF.

The rearrangement uses TRBV29-1 and TRBJ2-3; the match to TRBD1 covers 7 bases. This CDR3 spans 14 amino acids. V was pared by 7 bases and J by 4 bases, with 11 bases of the junction left unmatched. The V gene's germline CDR1 is SQVTM and CDR2 ANQGSEA. CDR3 in DNA: TGCAGCGCCGGGACAGTGGACGTCGCAGATACGCAGTATTTT. It yields the protein CSAGTVDVADTQYF.

J is TRBJ2-1 and V is TRBV5-1; the match to TRBD1 covers 7 bases. This CDR3 spans 15 amino acids. Germline V lookup: CDR1 SGHRS, CDR2 YFSETQ. The junction had 7 bases not matched to a gene; V was cut back by 1 base and J by 6 bases. The CDR3 DNA reads as TGCGCCAGCAGCTTGTGGGCAGGGGGTGGCAATGAGCAGTTCTTC. Translation: CASSLWAGGGNEQFF. The full variable domain, with the rest looked up from reference TRBV5-1 and TRBJ2-1, is KAGVTQTPRYLIKTRGQQVTLSCSPISGHRSVSWYQQTPGQGLQFLFEYFSETQRNKGNFPGRFSGRQFSNSRSEMNVSTLELGDSALYLCASSLWAGGGNEQFFGPGTRLTVL.

There are many counts of this clonotype. The chain joins TRBV28 to TRBJ2-2; no definite D call. V lost 5 bases to trimming and J lost 3 bases, with 13 bases between them. The germline V gene encodes CDR1 MDHEN and CDR2 SYDVKM. The CDR3 spans 15 residues. The CDR3 nucleotides are TGTGCCAGCAGTCGCGGCCGCCCGTACACCGGGGAGCTGTTTTTT. As protein: CASSRGRPYTGELFF.

In this sample, this clonotype turned up many times. The chain joins TRBV6-6 to TRBJ1-2, with TRBD1 matching 8 bases. Trimming removed 5 bases from V and 6 bases from J; junction bases left unmatched: 2. In germline, CDR1 is MNHNY, CDR2 SVGAGI (reference sequence). This CDR3 contains 12 residues. CDR3 DNA: TGTGCCAGCAGTCCGACAGGGGATGGCTACACCTTC. It codes for CASSPTGDGYTF.